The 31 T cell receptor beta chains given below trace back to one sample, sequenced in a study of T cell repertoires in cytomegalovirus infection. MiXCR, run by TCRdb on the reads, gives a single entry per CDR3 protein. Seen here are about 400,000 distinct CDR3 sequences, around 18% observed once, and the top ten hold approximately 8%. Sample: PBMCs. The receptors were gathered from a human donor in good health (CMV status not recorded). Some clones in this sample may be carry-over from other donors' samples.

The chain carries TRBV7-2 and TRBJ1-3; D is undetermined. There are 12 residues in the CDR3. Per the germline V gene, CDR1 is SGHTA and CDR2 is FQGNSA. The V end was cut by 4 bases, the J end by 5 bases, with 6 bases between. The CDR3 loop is CASSSPRNTIYF. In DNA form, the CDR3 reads TGTGCCAGCAGCTCCCCCAGAAACACCATATATTTT.

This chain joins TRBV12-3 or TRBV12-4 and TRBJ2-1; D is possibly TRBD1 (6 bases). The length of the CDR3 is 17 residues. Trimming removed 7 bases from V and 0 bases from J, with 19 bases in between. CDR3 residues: CASTPRGRGGSYNEQFF. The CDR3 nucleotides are TGTGCCAGCACCCCTCGAGGCCGAGGGGGCTCCTACAATGAGCAGTTCTTC.

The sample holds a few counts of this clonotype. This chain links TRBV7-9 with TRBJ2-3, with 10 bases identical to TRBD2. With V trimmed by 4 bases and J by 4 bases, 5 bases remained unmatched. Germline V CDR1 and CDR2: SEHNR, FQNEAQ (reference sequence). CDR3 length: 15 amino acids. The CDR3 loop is CASSSSGGLSDTQYF. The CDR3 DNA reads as TGTGCCAGCAGCTCTAGCGGGGGACTTTCAGATACGCAGTATTTT.

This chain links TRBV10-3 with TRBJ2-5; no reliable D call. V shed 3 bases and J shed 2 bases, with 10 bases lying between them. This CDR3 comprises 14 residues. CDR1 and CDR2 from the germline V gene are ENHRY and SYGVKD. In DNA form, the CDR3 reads TGTGCCATCAGTGACCCCGAGGTTCAAGAGACCCAGTACTTC. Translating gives CAISDPEVQETQYF.

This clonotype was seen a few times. The CDR3 coding sequence is TGTGCCAGCAGTTTATCGAGCCGAGGCTACGAGCAGTACTTC. It translates to CASSLSSRGYEQYF. The chain joins TRBV27 to TRBJ2-7; D gene ambiguous. The V and J ends lost 0 bases and 3 bases respectively, with 9 bases between them. Per germline, CDR1 MNHEY and CDR2 SMNVEV (reference sequence). The CDR3 totals 14 residues.

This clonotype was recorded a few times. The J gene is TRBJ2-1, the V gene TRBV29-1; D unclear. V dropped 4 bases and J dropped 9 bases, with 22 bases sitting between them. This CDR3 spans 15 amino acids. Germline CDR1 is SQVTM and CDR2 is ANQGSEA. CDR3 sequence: CSVGFAKFRLGEQFF. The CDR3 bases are TGCAGCGTTGGTTTCGCCAAGTTCAGACTGGGTGAGCAGTTCTTC.

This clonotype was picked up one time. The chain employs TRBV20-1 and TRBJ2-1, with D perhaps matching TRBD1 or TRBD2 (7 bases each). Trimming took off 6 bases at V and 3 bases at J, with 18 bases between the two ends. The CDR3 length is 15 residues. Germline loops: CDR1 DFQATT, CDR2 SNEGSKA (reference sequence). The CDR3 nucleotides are TGCAGTGCCCCAGGGGGGGGGTTCCTCTACAATGAGCAGTTCTTC. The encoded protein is CSAPGGGFLYNEQFF.

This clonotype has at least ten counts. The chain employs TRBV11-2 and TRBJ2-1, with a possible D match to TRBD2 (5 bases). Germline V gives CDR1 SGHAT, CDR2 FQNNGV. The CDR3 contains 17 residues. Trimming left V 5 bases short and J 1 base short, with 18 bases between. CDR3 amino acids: CASSRRRTGGSYNEQFF. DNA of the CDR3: TGTGCCAGCAGCCGACGACGGACGGGCGGGTCCTACAATGAGCAGTTCTTC.

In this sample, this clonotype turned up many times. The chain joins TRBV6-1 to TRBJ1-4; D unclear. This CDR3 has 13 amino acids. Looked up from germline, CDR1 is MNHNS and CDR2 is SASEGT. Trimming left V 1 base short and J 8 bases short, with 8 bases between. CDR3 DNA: TGTGCCAGCAGTGAAGAGGCAGACGAAAAACTGTTTTTT. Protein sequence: CASSEEADEKLFF.

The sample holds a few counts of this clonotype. CDR3 sequence (DNA): TGTGCCAGCAGCTTAAGAATTAACAATGAGCAGTTCTTC. Amino acid sequence: CASSLRINNEQFF. The J gene is TRBJ2-1, the V gene TRBV7-2; the D is unclear. Germline loops: CDR1 SGHTA, CDR2 FQGNSA. V was cut by 2 bases and J by 5 bases, with 7 bases left in between. CDR3 length equals 13 residues.

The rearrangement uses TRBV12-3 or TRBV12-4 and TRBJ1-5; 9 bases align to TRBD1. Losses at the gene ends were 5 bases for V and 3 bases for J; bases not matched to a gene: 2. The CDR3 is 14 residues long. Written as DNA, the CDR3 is TGTGCCAGCAGTGGGACAGGGTACAATCAGCCCCAGCATTTT. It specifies CASSGTGYNQPQHF.

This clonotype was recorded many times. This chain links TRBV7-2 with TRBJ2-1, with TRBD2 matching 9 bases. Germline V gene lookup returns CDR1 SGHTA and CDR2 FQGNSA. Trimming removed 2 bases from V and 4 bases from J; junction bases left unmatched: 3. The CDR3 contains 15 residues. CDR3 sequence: CASSLYAGGYNEQFF. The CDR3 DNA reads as TGTGCCAGCAGCTTATATGCGGGGGGGTACAATGAGCAGTTCTTC.

CDR3 amino acids: CASSRLGGQETQYF. CDR3 nucleotide sequence: TGTGCCAGCAGCCGCCTTGGAGGCCAAGAGACCCAGTACTTC. V and J are TRBV7-6 and TRBJ2-5; D perhaps matches TRBD2 (5 bases). Germline V gene data show CDR1 as SGHVS and CDR2 as FNYEAQ. This CDR3 has 14 amino acids. V lost 5 bases, J lost 1 base, and 11 bases lay in between. Based on the CDR3 plus reference TRBV7-6 and TRBJ2-5, the full variable domain is GAGVSQSPRYKVTKRGQDVALRCDPISGHVSLYWYRQALGQGPEFLTYFNYEAQQDKSGLPNDRFSAERPEGSISTLTIQRTEQRDSAMYRCASSRLGGQETQYFGPGTRLLVL.

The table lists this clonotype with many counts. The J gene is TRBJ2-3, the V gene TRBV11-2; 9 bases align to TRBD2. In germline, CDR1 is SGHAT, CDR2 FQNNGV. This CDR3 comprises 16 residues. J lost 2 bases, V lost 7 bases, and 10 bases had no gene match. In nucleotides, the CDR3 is TGTGCCAGCACTTTATTAGCGGGGGCGTACACAGATACGCAGTATTTT. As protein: CASTLLAGAYTDTQYF.

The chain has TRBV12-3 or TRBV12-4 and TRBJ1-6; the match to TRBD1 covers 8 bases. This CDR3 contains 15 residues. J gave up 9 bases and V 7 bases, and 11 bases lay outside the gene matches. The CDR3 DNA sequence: TGTGCCAGCAAACGAGACAGGGGTGGTAGTTCACCCCTCCACTTT. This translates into CASKRDRGGSSPLHF.

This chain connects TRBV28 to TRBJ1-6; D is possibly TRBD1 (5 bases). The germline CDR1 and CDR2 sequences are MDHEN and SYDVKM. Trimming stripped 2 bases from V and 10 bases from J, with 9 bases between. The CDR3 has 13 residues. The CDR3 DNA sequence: TGTGCCAGCAGTTTAGAACGGGGGTCACCCCTCCACTTT. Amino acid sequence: CASSLERGSPLHF.

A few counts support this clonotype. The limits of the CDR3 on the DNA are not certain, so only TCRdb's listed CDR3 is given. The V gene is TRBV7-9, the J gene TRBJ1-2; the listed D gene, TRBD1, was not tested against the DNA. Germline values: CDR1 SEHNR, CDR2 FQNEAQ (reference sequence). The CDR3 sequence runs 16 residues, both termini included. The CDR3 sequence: CASSILGQATIYGYTF.

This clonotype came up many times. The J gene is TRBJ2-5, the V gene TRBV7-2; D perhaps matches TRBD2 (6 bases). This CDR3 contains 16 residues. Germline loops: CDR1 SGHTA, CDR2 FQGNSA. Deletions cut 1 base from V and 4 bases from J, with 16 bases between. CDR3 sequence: CASSLEWRDPGETQYF. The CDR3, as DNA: TGTGCCAGCAGCTTAGAATGGCGGGATCCGGGAGAGACCCAGTACTTC.

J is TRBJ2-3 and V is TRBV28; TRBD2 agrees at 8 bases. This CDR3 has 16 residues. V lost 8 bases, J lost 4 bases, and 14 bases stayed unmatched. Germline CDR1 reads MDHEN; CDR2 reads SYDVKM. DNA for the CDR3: TGTGCCAGCGGTGGGATGAGCGGGGGCTACCCAGATACGCAGTATTTT. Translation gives CASGGMSGGYPDTQYF.

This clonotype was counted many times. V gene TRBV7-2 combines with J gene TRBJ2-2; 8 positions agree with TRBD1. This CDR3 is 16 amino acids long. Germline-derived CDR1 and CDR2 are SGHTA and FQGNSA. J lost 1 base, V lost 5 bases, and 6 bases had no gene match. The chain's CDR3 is CASSPFGQGNTGELFF. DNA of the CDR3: TGTGCCAGCAGCCCCTTTGGACAGGGGAACACCGGGGAGCTGTTTTTT.

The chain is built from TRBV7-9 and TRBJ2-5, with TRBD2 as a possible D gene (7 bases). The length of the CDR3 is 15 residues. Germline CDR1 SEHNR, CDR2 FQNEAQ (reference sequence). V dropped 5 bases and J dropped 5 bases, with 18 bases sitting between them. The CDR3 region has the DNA TGTGCCAGCAGCCCTTGGGGGCCCGGGGGGGAGACCCAGTACTTC. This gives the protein CASSPWGPGGETQYF.

Here the CDR3 reads CASSLDFTTDTQYF. The CDR3, as DNA: TGTGCCAGCAGCTTGGACTTTACGACAGATACGCAGTATTTT. The rearrangement uses TRBV11-2 and TRBJ2-3; D is possibly TRBD2 (5 bases). The V gene's germline CDR1 is SGHAT and CDR2 FQNNGV. CDR3 size: 14 residues. V lost 3 bases and J 3 bases, leaving 10 bases between the germline ends.

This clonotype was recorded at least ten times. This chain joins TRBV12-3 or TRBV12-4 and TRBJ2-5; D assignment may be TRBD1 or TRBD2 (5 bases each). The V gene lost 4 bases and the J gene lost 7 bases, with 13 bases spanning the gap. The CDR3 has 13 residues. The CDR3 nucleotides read TGTGCCAGCAGTTCAGGGACCATCGGGACCCAGTACTTC. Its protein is CASSSGTIGTQYF.

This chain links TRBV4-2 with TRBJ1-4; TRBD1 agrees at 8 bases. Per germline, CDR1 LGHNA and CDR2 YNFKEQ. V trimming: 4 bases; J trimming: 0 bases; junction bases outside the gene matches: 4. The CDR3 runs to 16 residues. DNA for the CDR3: TGTGCCAGCAGCCGGACAGGGACGGCAACTAATGAAAAACTGTTTTTT. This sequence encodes CASSRTGTATNEKLFF.

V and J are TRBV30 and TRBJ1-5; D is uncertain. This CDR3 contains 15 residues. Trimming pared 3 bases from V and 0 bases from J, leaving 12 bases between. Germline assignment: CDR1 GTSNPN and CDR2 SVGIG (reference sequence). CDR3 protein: CAWSPDEYSNQPQHF. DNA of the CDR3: TGTGCCTGGAGCCCCGACGAATATAGCAATCAGCCCCAGCATTTT. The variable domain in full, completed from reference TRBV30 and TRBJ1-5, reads SQTIHQWPATLVQPVGSPLSLECTVEGTSNPNLYWYRQAAGRGLQLLFYSVGIGQISSEVPQNLSASRPQDRQFILSSKKLLLSDSGFYLCAWSPDEYSNQPQHFGDGTRLSIL.

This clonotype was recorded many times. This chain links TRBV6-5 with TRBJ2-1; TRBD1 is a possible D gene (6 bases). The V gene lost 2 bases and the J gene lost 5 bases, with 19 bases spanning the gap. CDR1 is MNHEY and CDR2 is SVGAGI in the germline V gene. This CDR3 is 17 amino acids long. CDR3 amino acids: CASSYRRTVHPDNEQFF. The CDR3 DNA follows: TGTGCCAGCAGTTACCGTCGGACAGTCCACCCGGACAATGAGCAGTTCTTC.

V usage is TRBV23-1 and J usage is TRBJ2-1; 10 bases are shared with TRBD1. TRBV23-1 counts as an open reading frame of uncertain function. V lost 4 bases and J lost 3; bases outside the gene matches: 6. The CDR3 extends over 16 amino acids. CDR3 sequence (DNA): TGCGCCAGCAGTCCTAGGGACAGGGGTTACTACAATGAGCAGTTCTTC. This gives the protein CASSPRDRGYYNEQFF.

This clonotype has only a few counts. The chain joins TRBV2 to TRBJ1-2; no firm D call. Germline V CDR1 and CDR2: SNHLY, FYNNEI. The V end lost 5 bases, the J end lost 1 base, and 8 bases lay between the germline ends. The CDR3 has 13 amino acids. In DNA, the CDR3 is TGTGCCAGCAGTTTGGACTATAACTATGGCTACACCTTC. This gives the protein CASSLDYNYGYTF.

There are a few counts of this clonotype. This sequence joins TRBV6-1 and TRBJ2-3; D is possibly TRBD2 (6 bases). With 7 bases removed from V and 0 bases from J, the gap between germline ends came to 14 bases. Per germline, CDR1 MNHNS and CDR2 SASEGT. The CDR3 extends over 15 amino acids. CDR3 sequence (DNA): TGTGCCAGCACCGTCGGTAGCGGAAGCACAGATACGCAGTATTTT. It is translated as CASTVGSGSTDTQYF.

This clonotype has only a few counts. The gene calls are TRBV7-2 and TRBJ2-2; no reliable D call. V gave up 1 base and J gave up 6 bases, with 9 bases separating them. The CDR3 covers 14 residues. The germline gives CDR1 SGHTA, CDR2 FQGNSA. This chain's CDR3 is CASSLGFPPGELFF. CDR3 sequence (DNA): TGTGCCAGCAGCTTAGGTTTTCCTCCCGGGGAGCTGTTTTTT.

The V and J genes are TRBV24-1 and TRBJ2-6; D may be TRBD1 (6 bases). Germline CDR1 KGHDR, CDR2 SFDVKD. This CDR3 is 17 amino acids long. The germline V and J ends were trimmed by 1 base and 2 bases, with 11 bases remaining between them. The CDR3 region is CATSDFPTGPGANVLTF. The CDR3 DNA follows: TGTGCCACCAGTGATTTCCCGACAGGCCCTGGGGCCAACGTCCTGACTTTC.